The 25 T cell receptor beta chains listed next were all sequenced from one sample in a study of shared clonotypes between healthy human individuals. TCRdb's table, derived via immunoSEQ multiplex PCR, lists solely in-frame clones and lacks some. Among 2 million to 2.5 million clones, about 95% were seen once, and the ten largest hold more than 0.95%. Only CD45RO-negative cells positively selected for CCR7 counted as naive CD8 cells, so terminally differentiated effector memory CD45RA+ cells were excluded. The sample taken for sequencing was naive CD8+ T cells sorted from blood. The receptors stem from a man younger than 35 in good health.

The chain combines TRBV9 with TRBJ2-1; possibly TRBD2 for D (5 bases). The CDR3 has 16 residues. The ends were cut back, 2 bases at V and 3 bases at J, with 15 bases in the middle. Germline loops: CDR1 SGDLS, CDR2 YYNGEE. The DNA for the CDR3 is TGTGCCAGCAGCGTTTTCATAGCGTCCGGCTACAATGAGCAGTTCTTC. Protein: CASSVFIASGYNEQFF.

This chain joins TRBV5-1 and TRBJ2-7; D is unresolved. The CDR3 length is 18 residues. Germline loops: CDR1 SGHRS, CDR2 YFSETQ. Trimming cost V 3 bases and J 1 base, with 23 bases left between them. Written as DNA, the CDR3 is TGCGCCAGCAGCTCCCAAGAGACGGCTATTCTTAGATCCTACGAGCAGTACTTC. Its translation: CASSSQETAILRSYEQYF.

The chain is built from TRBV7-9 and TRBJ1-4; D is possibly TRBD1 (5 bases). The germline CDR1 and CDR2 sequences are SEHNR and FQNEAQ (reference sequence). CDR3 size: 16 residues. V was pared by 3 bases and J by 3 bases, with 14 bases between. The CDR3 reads CASSLPWDGPNEKLFF. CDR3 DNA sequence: TGTGCCAGCAGCTTGCCCTGGGACGGACCTAATGAAAAACTGTTTTTT.

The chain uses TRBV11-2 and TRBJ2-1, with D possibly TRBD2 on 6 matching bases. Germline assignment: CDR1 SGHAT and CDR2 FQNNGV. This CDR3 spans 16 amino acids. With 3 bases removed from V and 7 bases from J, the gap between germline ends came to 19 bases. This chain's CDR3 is CASSFRPGELGNEQFF. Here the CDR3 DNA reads TGTGCCAGCAGCTTTCGACCGGGAGAATTAGGGAATGAGCAGTTCTTC.

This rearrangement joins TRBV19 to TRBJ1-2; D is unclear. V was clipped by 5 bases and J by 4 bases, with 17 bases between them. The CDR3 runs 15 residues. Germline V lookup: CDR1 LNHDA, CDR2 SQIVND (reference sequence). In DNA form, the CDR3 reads TGTGCCAGTAGTCCAGACGAAAACTCCTCCTATGGCTACACCTTC. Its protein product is CASSPDENSSYGYTF.

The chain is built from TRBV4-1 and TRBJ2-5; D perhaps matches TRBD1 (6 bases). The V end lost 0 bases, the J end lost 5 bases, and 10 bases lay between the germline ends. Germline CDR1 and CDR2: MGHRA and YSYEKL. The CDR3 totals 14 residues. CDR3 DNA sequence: TGCGCCAGCAGCCAAGAAAGGGGGTGGGAGACCCAGTACTTC. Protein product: CASSQERGWETQYF.

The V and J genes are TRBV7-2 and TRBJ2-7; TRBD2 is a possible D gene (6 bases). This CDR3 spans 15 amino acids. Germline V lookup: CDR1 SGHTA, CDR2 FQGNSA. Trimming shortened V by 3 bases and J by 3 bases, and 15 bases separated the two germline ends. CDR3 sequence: CASSLDISGLYEQYF. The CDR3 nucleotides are TGTGCCAGCAGCTTGGACATTAGCGGACTCTACGAGCAGTACTTC. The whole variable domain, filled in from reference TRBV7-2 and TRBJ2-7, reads GAGVSQSPSNKVTEKGKDVELRCDPISGHTALYWYRQSLGQGLEFLIYFQGNSAPDKSGLPSDRFSAERTGGSVSTLTIQRTQQEDSAVYLCASSLDISGLYEQYFGPGTRLTVT.

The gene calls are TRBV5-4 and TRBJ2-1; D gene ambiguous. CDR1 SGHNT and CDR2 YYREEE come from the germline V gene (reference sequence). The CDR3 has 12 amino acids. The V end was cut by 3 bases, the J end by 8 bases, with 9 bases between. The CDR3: CASSSRLDEQFF. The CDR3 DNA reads TGTGCCAGCAGCTCAAGATTGGATGAGCAGTTCTTC.

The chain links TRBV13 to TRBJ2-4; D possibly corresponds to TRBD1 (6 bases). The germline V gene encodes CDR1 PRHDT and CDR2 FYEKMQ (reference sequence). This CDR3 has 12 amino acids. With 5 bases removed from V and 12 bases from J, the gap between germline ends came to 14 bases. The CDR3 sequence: CASSLPGTSQYF. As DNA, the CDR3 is TGTGCCAGCAGCCTTCCCGGGACAAGTCAGTACTTC.

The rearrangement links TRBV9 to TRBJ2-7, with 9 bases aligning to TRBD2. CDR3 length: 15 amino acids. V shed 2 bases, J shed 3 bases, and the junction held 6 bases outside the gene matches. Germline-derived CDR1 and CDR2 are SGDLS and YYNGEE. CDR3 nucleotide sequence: TGTGCCAGCAGCGTTAGCGGGGGAGTCATCTACGAGCAGTACTTC. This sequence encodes CASSVSGGVIYEQYF.

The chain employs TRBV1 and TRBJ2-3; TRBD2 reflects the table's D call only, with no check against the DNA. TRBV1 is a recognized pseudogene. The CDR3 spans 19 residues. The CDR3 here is CTSSQEAPGLAGSTDTQYF. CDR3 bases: TGCACCAGCAGCCAAGAAGCCCCGGGACTAGCGGGCAGCACAGATACGCAGTATTTT.

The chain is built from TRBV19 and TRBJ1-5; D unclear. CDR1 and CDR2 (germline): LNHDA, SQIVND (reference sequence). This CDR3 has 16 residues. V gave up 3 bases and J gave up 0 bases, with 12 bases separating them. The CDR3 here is CASSIARGYSNQPQHF. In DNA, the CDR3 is TGTGCCAGTAGTATCGCGCGGGGTTATAGCAATCAGCCCCAGCATTTT.

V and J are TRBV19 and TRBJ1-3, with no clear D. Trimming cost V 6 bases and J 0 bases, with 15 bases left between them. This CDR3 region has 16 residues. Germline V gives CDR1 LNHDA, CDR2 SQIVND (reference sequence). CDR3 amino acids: CASRRVAEGSGNTIYF. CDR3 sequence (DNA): TGTGCCAGTAGGAGAGTGGCGGAGGGCTCTGGAAACACCATATATTTT.

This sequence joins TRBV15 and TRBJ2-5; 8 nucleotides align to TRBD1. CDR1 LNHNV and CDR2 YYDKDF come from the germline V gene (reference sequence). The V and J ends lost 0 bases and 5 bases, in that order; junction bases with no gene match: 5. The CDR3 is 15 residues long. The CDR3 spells CATSREGTGRETQYF. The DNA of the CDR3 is TGTGCCACCAGCAGAGAGGGGACAGGAAGGGAGACCCAGTACTTC.

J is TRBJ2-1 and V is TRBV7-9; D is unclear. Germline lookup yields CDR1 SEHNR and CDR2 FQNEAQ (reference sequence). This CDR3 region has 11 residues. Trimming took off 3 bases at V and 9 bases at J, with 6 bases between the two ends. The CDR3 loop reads CASSFSLEQFF. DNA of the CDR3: TGTGCCAGCAGCTTCTCTCTTGAGCAGTTCTTC. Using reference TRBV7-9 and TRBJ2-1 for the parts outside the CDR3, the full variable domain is DTGVSQNPRHKITKRGQNVTFRCDPISEHNRLYWYRQTLGQGPEFLTYFQNEAQLEKSRLLSDRFSAERPKGSFSTLEIQRTEQGDSAMYLCASSFSLEQFFGPGTRLTVL.

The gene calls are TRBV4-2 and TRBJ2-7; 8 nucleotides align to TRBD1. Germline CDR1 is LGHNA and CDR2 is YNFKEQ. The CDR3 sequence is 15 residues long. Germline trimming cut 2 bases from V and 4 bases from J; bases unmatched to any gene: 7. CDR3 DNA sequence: TGTGCCAGCAGCCAAACCGGGACAGGATTTTACGAGCAGTACTTC. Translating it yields CASSQTGTGFYEQYF.

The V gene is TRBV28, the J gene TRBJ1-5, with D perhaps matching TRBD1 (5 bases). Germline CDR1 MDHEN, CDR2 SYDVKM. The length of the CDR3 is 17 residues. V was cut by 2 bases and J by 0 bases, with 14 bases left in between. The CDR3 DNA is TGTGCCAGCAGTTTAGGGGACCCCAAATATAGCAATCAGCCCCAGCATTTT. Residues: CASSLGDPKYSNQPQHF. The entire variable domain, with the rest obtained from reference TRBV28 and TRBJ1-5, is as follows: DVKVTQSSRYLVKRTGEKVFLECVQDMDHENMFWYRQDPGLGLRLIYFSYDVKMKEKGDIPEGYSVSREKKERFSLILESASTNQTSMYLCASSLGDPKYSNQPQHFGDGTRLSIL.

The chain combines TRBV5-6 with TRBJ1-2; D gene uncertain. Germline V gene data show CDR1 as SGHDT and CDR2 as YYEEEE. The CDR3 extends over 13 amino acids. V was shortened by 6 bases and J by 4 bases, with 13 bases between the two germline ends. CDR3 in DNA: TGTGCCAGCACCTATGGTAGCTCCTATGGCTACACCTTC. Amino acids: CASTYGSSYGYTF.

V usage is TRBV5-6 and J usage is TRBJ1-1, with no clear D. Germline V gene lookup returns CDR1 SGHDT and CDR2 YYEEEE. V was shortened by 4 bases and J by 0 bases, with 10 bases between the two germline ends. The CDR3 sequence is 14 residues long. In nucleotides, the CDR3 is TGTGCCAGCAGCGGCTTTCAGATGAACACTGAAGCTTTCTTT. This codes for CASSGFQMNTEAFF.

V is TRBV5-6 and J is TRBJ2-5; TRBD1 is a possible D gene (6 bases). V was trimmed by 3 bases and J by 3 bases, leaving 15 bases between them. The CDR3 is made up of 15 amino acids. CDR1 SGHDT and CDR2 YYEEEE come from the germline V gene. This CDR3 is CASSSDRRYEETQYF. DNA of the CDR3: TGTGCCAGCAGCTCGGACAGAAGGTATGAAGAGACCCAGTACTTC.

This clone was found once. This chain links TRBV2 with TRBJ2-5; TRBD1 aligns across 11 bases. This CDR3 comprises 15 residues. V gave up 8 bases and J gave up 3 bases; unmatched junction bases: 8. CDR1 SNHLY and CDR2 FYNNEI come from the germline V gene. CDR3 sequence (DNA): TGTGCCAGCGGATGGACAGGGGGCGAGGAAGAGACCCAGTACTTC. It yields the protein CASGWTGGEEETQYF.

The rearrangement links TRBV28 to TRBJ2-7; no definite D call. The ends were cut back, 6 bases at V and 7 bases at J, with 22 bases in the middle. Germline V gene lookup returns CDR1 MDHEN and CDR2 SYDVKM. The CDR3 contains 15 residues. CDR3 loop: CASSPITGSPREQYF. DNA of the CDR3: TGTGCCAGCAGCCCGATTACGGGCAGCCCTAGGGAGCAGTACTTC. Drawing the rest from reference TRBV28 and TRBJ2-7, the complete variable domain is DVKVTQSSRYLVKRTGEKVFLECVQDMDHENMFWYRQDPGLGLRLIYFSYDVKMKEKGDIPEGYSVSREKKERFSLILESASTNQTSMYLCASSPITGSPREQYFGPGTRLTVT.

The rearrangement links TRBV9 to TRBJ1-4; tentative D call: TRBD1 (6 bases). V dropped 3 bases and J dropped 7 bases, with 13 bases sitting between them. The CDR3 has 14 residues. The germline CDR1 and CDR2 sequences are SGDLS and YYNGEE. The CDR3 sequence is CASSDGTRGEKLFF. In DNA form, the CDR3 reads TGTGCCAGCAGCGACGGGACACGGGGTGAAAAACTGTTTTTT.

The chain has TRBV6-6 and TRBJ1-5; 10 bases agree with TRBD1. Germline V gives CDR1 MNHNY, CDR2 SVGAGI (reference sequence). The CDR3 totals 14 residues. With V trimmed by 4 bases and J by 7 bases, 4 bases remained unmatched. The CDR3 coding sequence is TGTGCCAGCAGTTCCGGACAGGGGGAGCAGCCCCAGCATTTT. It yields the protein CASSSGQGEQPQHF.

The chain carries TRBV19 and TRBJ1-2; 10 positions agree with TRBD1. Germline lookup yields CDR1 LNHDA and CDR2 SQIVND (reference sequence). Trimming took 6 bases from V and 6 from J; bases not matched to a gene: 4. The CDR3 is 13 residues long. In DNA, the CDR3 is TGTGCCAGTAGCGCCGGGACAGGGGATGGCTACACCTTC. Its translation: CASSAGTGDGYTF.